Listed below are T cell receptor beta chains from one sample, sequenced in a study of blood T cell repertoires in COVID-19. Assay: immunoSEQ multiplex PCR; the TCRdb copy retains only in-frame clones and omits some. The sample contains around 700,000 clones, more than 80% of which appear only once. The sequencing sample was made of peripheral blood. All receptors derive from a woman under 30 with acute or convalescent COVID-19. Each CDR3 is given with its conserved first and last residue. The D gene is left open where the match is weak. Size is stated for part of the rows, as once, few or many counts, or as a class when the clone is expanded.

abundance	v_gene	d_gene	j_gene	CDR3aa	CDR3nt
few	TRBV11-2	TRBD1	TRBJ2-2	CASSLGGSTNTGELFF	TGTGCCAGCAGCCTAGGGGGCTCGACGAACACCGGGGAGCTGTTTTTT
.	TRBV5-1	.	TRBJ2-2	CASRREVTGELFF	TGCGCCAGCAGGAGGGAAGTTACCGGGGAGCTGTTTTTT
.	TRBV29-1	.	TRBJ2-7	CSVDSADNSYEQYF	TGCAGCGTTGATAGTGCTGATAACTCCTACGAGCAGTACTTC
.	TRBV12-2	.	TRBJ1-3	CASRHGLGLGQAKPGNTIYF	TGTGCAAGTCGCCATGGCCTGGGCCTGGGACAGGCGAAACCAGGAAACACCATATATTTT
.	TRBV5-4	TRBD2	TRBJ2-5	CASSPPGGAGETQYF	TGTGCCAGCAGCCCGCCGGGGGGGGCTGGAGAGACCCAGTACTTC
.	TRBV6-5	TRBD1	TRBJ1-5	CASSWDRAQPQHF	TGTGCCAGCAGTTGGGACAGGGCCCAGCCCCAGCATTTT
.	TRBV7-9	.	TRBJ2-3	CASSLSLRDTQYF	TGTGCCAGCAGCTTATCGCTCAGAGATACGCAGTATTTT
.	TRBV27	.	TRBJ2-7	CASSLGVLGTQTYEQYF	TGTGCCAGCAGTTTAGGGGTCCTCGGGACTCAGACCTACGAGCAGTACTTC
once	TRBV24-1	.	TRBJ1-2	CATSVGTNYGYTF	TGTGCCACCAGTGTGGGGACAAACTATGGCTACACCTTC
.	TRBV6-2/TRBV6-3	.	TRBJ1-5	CASSYLPGNPGSNQPQHF	TGTGCCAGCAGTTATCTGCCGGGGAACCCAGGAAGCAATCAGCCCCAGCATTTT
.	TRBV3-1/TRBV3-2	.	TRBJ1-6	CASSQGSSPLHF	TGTGCCAGCAGCCAAGGGAGTTCACCCCTCCACTTT
.	TRBV19	TRBD1	TRBJ1-2	CASSPSPGTGNYGYTF	TGTGCCAGTAGTCCCAGTCCCGGGACAGGAAACTATGGCTACACCTTC
.	TRBV10-3	TRBD1	TRBJ1-4	CAINTGGTNEKLFF	TGTGCCATCAATACAGGGGGAACTAATGAAAAACTGTTTTTT
.	TRBV21-1	.	TRBJ1-1	CASSKMTGVGTEAFF	TGTGCCAGCAGCAAAATGACAGGGGTAGGGACTGAAGCTTTCTTT
few	TRBV15	.	TRBJ2-5	CATSRPRKGRGQETQYF	TGTGCCACCAGCAGACCCCGTAAGGGCAGGGGTCAAGAGACCCAGTACTTC
once	TRBV4-3	TRBD2	TRBJ2-3	CASSQDRLAGSTDTQYF	TGCGCCAGCAGCCAAGATAGACTAGCGGGGAGCACAGATACGCAGTATTTT
.	TRBV19	.	TRBJ2-7	CASSGPSYEQYF	TGTGCCAGTAGTGGGCCCTCCTACGAGCAGTACTTC
.	TRBV9	TRBD2	TRBJ2-2	CASSVGLAVNTGELFF	TGTGCCAGCAGCGTAGGACTAGCGGTGAACACCGGGGAGCTGTTTTTT
.	TRBV6-5	.	TRBJ2-7	CASSYSLRADYEQYF	TGTGCCAGCAGTTACTCGTTGAGGGCGGACTACGAGCAGTACTTC
.	TRBV19	.	TRBJ2-2	CASSTGTLTGELFF	TGTGCCAGTAGTACGGGGACACTCACCGGGGAGCTGTTTTTT
.	TRBV9	TRBD2	TRBJ2-3	CASSVEGLAGGPRDTQYF	TGTGCCAGCAGCGTAGAGGGACTAGCGGGGGGGCCACGAGATACGCAGTATTTT
.	TRBV18	.	TRBJ1-1	CASSPGALTEAFF	TGTGCCAGCTCACCAGGGGCCCTCACTGAAGCTTTCTTT
.	TRBV24-1	TRBD1	TRBJ2-3	CATTGGTSQGDTQYF	TGTGCCACCACAGGGGGCACTTCCCAAGGAGATACGCAGTATTTT
.	TRBV5-6	.	TRBJ2-2	CASSPDAGNTGELFF	TGTGCCAGCAGCCCTGATGCGGGGAACACCGGGGAGCTGTTTTTT
.	TRBV12-5	TRBD1	TRBJ1-2	CASGLVSRPGQGVPRGYTF	TGTGCTAGTGGTTTGGTATCCAGACCGGGACAGGGGGTTCCACGTGGCTACACCTTC
.	TRBV9	TRBD2	TRBJ2-3	CASSLGTSRQDTQYF	TGTGCCAGCAGCCTAGGGACTAGCAGGCAAGATACGCAGTATTTT
.	TRBV18	.	TRBJ1-1	CATLDRNTEAFF	TGTGCCACCTTAGACAGGAACACTGAAGCTTTCTTT
.	TRBV27	.	TRBJ2-3	CASSLDWGGTDTQYF	TGTGCCAGCAGTTTAGACTGGGGGGGCACAGATACGCAGTATTTT
.	TRBV27	TRBD1	TRBJ2-7	CASRPTGSSYEQYF	TGTGCCAGCAGACCGACAGGGAGCTCCTACGAGCAGTACTTC
once	TRBV5-5	.	TRBJ1-5	CASSRGSSNQPQHF	TGTGCCAGCAGCCGAGGATCCAGCAATCAGCCCCAGCATTTT